Sequencing of this T cell receptor beta chain was carried out in a study of STAT5B mutations in CD4+ large granular lymphocyte leukemia. Broader study findings: No patients shared main leukemic clonotypes, though roughly 27% appeared at low frequency elsewhere. Data were not HLA-matched across samples.

In regard to this clone: Its antigen is currently unknown.

The V end lost 5 bases, the J end lost 2 bases, and 13 bases lay between the germline ends. The CDR3 sequence is 15 residues long. CDR1 and CDR2 from the germline V gene are MNHNS and SASEGT. Assay used: immunoSEQ multiplex PCR; TCRdb lists only in-frame clones, some missing. The sample holds around 38,000 clones, roughly 87% seen once. The J gene is TRBJ1-5, the V gene TRBV6-1, with D maybe TRBD1 (6 bases). The sequence was collected from a human donor in good health. The source material was CD4+ T cells from blood buffy coats. DNA for the CDR3: TGTGCCAGCAGTTCCGGGACAATTCGCAATCAGCCCCAGCATTTT. It codes for CASSSGTIRNQPQHF.